These 25 T cell receptor beta chains were sequenced from one sample in a study of T-cell reconstitution after alpha-beta-depleted transplantation in children. Using unique molecular identifiers, the investigators prepared the TCRbeta library. TCRdb fed the PCR reads into MiXCR, producing one record per CDR3 protein. Here the sample spans fewer than 550,000 distinct CDR3 sequences, 11% being singletons. This specimen consisted of PBMCs, mostly from graft donor cells, obtained 180 days after TCRalphabeta/CD19-depleted stem cell transplant. The source is a female patient aged 2-15 years who had a stem cell transplant for aplastic anemia, so the T cells may come from the graft donor.

The V call is TRBV10-3, the J call TRBJ2-1, with 7 bases that match TRBD1. CDR1 and CDR2 (germline): ENHRY, SYGVKD. V trimming: 6 bases; J trimming: 2 bases; junction bases outside the gene matches: 4. This CDR3 comprises 14 residues. CDR3 in amino acids: CAISRDSPYNEQFF. The CDR3 bases are TGTGCCATCAGCCGGGACAGCCCCTACAATGAGCAGTTCTTC.

CDR3 nucleotide sequence: TGTGCCAGCAGACCGGGACAGCAAAATGAAAAACTGTTTTTT. Protein sequence: CASRPGQQNEKLFF. The V gene is TRBV6-1, the J gene TRBJ1-4; 7 bases are a match to TRBD1. With V trimmed by 6 bases and J by 5 bases, 6 bases remained unmatched. The germline CDR1 and CDR2 sequences are MNHNS and SASEGT. The length of the CDR3 is 14 residues.

The sample holds a few counts of this clonotype. The V call is TRBV20-1, the J call TRBJ2-1; TRBD2 agrees at 9 bases. Germline CDR1 reads DFQATT; CDR2 reads SNEGSKA (reference sequence). Unmatched junction bases numbered 13, after V lost 0 bases and J lost 4 bases. The CDR3 loop spans 18 amino acids. CDR3 nucleotides: TGCAGTGCTAGAGATTGGGAGAGCGCGGGAGGGACGTACAATGAGCAGTTCTTC. Its protein is CSARDWESAGGTYNEQFF.

This chain links TRBV27 with TRBJ1-4; D not certain. This CDR3 has 15 amino acids. Trimming removed 4 bases from V and 0 bases from J, with 9 bases in between. Germline loops: CDR1 MNHEY, CDR2 SMNVEV (reference sequence). The CDR3 region is CASSSRGATNEKLFF. The CDR3 DNA is TGTGCCAGCAGTTCCCGGGGAGCAACTAATGAAAAACTGTTTTTT. Complete variable domain (other parts from reference TRBV27 and TRBJ1-4): EAQVTQNPRYLITVTGKKLTVTCSQNMNHEYMSWYRQDPGLGLRQIYYSMNVEVTDKGDVPEGYKVSRKEKRNFPLILESPSPNQTSLYFCASSSRGATNEKLFFGSGTQLSVL.

This clonotype was observed many times. V gene TRBV15 combines with J gene TRBJ1-4, with D perhaps matching TRBD1 (5 bases). CDR1 is LNHNV and CDR2 is YYDKDF in the germline V gene (reference sequence). The length of the CDR3 is 15 residues. The germline V and J ends were trimmed by 1 base and 8 bases, with 14 bases remaining between them. CDR3 residues: CATSRGGTFGEKLFF. The CDR3 DNA sequence: TGTGCCACCAGCAGAGGCGGGACCTTTGGGGAAAAACTGTTTTTT.

This clonotype has a handful of counts. The V call is TRBV3-1, the J call TRBJ1-6; a weak D match, TRBD1 (6 bases). Looked up from germline, CDR1 is LGHDT and CDR2 is YNNKEL (reference sequence). With 1 base removed from V and 6 bases from J, the gap between germline ends came to 13 bases. The CDR3 runs to 16 residues. The CDR3, as DNA: TGTGCCAGCAGCCAAGCGACCGGGGGCATTAATTCACCCCTCCACTTT. Translated: CASSQATGGINSPLHF.

The chain joins TRBV29-1 to TRBJ2-1; D gene unclear. Germline V gives CDR1 SQVTM, CDR2 ANQGSEA. V lost 7 bases and J lost 0, with 13 bases in between. This CDR3 is 14 amino acids long. The CDR3, as DNA: TGCAGCGCCACTAAAGGATACTCCTACAATGAGCAGTTCTTC. Protein: CSATKGYSYNEQFF.

This clonotype turned up a few times. The chain employs TRBV11-2 and TRBJ2-4; no firm D call. Germline loops: CDR1 SGHAT, CDR2 FQNNGV. Trimming removed 6 bases from V and 5 bases from J, with 14 bases in between. The CDR3 sequence is 14 residues long. CDR3: CASSPNRYQNIQYF. DNA for the CDR3: TGTGCCAGCAGTCCCAACAGATATCAAAACATTCAGTACTTC.

The rearrangement uses TRBV12-3 or TRBV12-4 and TRBJ2-2; 10 bases line up with TRBD1. J lost 2 bases, V lost 7 bases, and 4 bases had no gene match. The CDR3 runs 15 residues. CDR3 residues: CASMGDRGNTGELFF. CDR3 bases: TGTGCCAGCATGGGGGACAGGGGTAACACCGGGGAGCTGTTTTTT.

The CDR3 nucleotides are TGTGCCAGCAGCAGCGGGGTTTATAATTCACCCCTCCACTTT. This translates into CASSSGVYNSPLHF. The chain couples TRBV7-9 to TRBJ1-6, with no clear D. V lost 5 bases and J 4 bases, leaving 9 bases between the germline ends. CDR1 SEHNR and CDR2 FQNEAQ come from the germline V gene (reference sequence). CDR3 length: 14 amino acids.

This chain joins TRBV5-1 and TRBJ2-7; perhaps TRBD2 as D (6 bases). The length of the CDR3 is 14 residues. Germline V gene sequence: CDR1 SGHRS, CDR2 YFSETQ. V dropped 4 bases and J dropped 1 base, with 12 bases sitting between them. CDR3 sequence: CASSPFGTSYEQYV. CDR3 sequence (DNA): TGCGCCAGCAGCCCATTCGGGACTTCCTACGAGCAGTACGTC.

This chain joins TRBV29-1 and TRBJ2-7; TRBD1 matches at 9 bases. Germline CDR1 SQVTM, CDR2 ANQGSEA. The CDR3 length is 13 residues. V dropped 4 bases and J dropped 1; count of bases not matched to a gene: 2. In DNA form, the CDR3 reads TGCAGCGTTGGGACAGGGGTTTCCTACGAGCAGTACTTC. Its translation: CSVGTGVSYEQYF.

There are a few counts of this clonotype. An end of the junction differs from the germline gene, which may be a read error. The V gene is TRBV5-1, the J gene TRBJ2-3; D is uncertain. The CDR3 runs to 11 residues. Per the germline V gene, CDR1 is SGHRS and CDR2 is YFSETQ. The CDR3 DNA sequence: TGCGCCAGCCGCTTGACGGTGGGGTGGTATTTT. Translated: CASRLTVGWYF.

The rearrangement links TRBV20-1 to TRBJ2-7; TRBD2 agrees at 7 bases. Unmatched junction bases numbered 7, after V lost 2 bases and J lost 3 bases. Germline CDR1 DFQATT, CDR2 SNEGSKA (reference sequence). The CDR3 loop spans 14 amino acids. As DNA, the CDR3 is TGCAGTGCTAGAAGCGTTGCGGGAGACTACGAGCAGTACTTC. The encoded protein is CSARSVAGDYEQYF.

A few counts support this clonotype. J is TRBJ1-5 and V is TRBV6-5, with 9 nucleotides matching TRBD1. The CDR3 runs 14 residues. The J segment lost 4 bases and the V segment lost 4 bases, leaving 2 bases of the junction unmatched. Germline CDR1 MNHEY, CDR2 SVGAGI. CDR3 sequence reads: CASSWDRANQPQHF. CDR3 in DNA: TGTGCCAGCAGTTGGGACAGGGCAAATCAGCCCCAGCATTTT.

This clonotype was counted between two and nine times. The chain carries TRBV20-1 and TRBJ1-4; 7 nucleotides line up with TRBD1. The ends lost 6 bases at V and 3 bases at J; junction bases unmatched: 10. The CDR3 is 15 residues long. Looked up from germline, CDR1 is DFQATT and CDR2 is SNEGSKA (reference sequence). CDR3 sequence: CSAGPEGAANEKLFF. The DNA for the CDR3 is TGCAGTGCGGGACCCGAGGGGGCTGCTAATGAAAAACTGTTTTTT.

The chain joins TRBV29-1 to TRBJ2-5; possibly TRBD1 for D (5 bases). The V gene lost 5 bases and the J gene lost 4 bases, with 26 bases spanning the gap. This CDR3 has 17 amino acids. The germline CDR1 and CDR2 sequences are SQVTM and ANQGSEA. The CDR3 loop reads CSVLWLGQQDIGETQYF. CDR3 sequence (DNA): TGCAGCGTTCTCTGGCTGGGGCAGCAGGATATAGGAGAGACCCAGTACTTC.

This chain uses TRBV14 with TRBJ2-5; D not resolved. V was clipped by 3 bases and J by 5 bases, with 16 bases between them. In germline, CDR1 is SGHDN, CDR2 FVKESK. This CDR3 contains 15 residues. CDR3 loop: CASSHETEARETQYF. CDR3 in DNA: TGTGCCAGCAGCCATGAAACAGAAGCGAGGGAGACCCAGTACTTC.

This clonotype was detected only a few times. The chain recombines TRBV7-9 with TRBJ2-1, with D maybe TRBD2 (6 bases). The germline V and J ends were trimmed by 1 base and 7 bases, with 11 bases remaining between them. From germline, CDR1 is SEHNR and CDR2 FQNEAQ (reference sequence). CDR3 length equals 14 residues. This CDR3 reads CASSLGVGRNEQFF. CDR3 coding DNA: TGTGCCAGCAGCTTAGGAGTAGGGAGGAATGAGCAGTTCTTC.

This chain links TRBV12-3 or TRBV12-4 with TRBJ1-2; the D gene is possibly TRBD1 (5 bases). This CDR3 has 14 amino acids. Trimming took off 2 bases at V and 3 bases at J, with 10 bases between the two ends. The CDR3 DNA follows: TGTGCCAGCAGTTTATTGACAGCCGACTATGGCTACACCTTC. Its protein product is CASSLLTADYGYTF.

The chain uses TRBV9 and TRBJ2-1; 9 positions match TRBD2. V was clipped by 2 bases and J by 9 bases; unmatched bases: 12. CDR1 and CDR2 from the germline V gene are SGDLS and YYNGEE. The CDR3 is made up of 16 amino acids. DNA for the CDR3: TGTGCCAGCAGCGTCACTCGTGGCGGGAGGGCCGTTGAGCAGTTCTTC. Protein product: CASSVTRGGRAVEQFF.

The chain carries TRBV3-1 and TRBJ2-1; 14 bases are shared with TRBD2. Germline CDR1 reads LGHDT; CDR2 reads YNNKEL (reference sequence). The V segment lost 1 base and the J segment 3 bases; nucleotides outside the gene matches: 8. This CDR3 region has 19 residues. The CDR3: CASSQVPGLAGDFYNEQFF. The CDR3 DNA reads as TGTGCCAGCAGCCAAGTCCCGGGACTAGCGGGAGATTTCTACAATGAGCAGTTCTTC.

The chain recombines TRBV5-5 with TRBJ2-3, with 8 bases lining up with TRBD1. The CDR3 has 16 residues. Germline V lookup: CDR1 SGHKS, CDR2 YYEKEE (reference sequence). The trim removed 2 bases at V and 5 bases at J, leaving 10 bases unmatched. This chain's CDR3 is CASSFRAGGFGDTQYF. CDR3 bases: TGTGCCAGCAGCTTTAGGGCAGGGGGCTTTGGAGATACGCAGTATTTT.

The rearrangement links TRBV20-1 to TRBJ1-5, with 7 bases matching TRBD1. The CDR3 totals 15 residues. Germline assignment: CDR1 DFQATT and CDR2 SNEGSKA (reference sequence). The V and J ends lost 6 bases and 0 bases, in that order; junction bases with no gene match: 8. CDR3 protein: CSAERDSYSNQPQHF. DNA for the CDR3: TGCAGTGCAGAACGGGACAGCTATAGCAATCAGCCCCAGCATTTT.

This chain links TRBV13 with TRBJ2-3; D is unresolved. Germline CDR1 reads PRHDT; CDR2 reads FYEKMQ (reference sequence). Trimming left V 8 bases short and J 5 bases short, with 11 bases between. The CDR3 is 12 residues long. CDR3 nucleotides: TGTGCCAGCGCCGTCCGCAGAGATACGCAGTATTTT. Its protein is CASAVRRDTQYF.